This T cell receptor (beta chain) appears in the sequencing data of a study of T cell responses to AZD1222 COVID-19 vaccine. Notes on the study in general: Across the whole spike, CD4 TCRs peaked at regions 160-218 and 743-854. Variant regions that are unmutated are reportedly the target of nearly half of spike-specific TCRs. Seropositive AZD1222 recipients at baseline numbered only five or six.

The data were produced by immunoSEQ multiplex PCR, yet TCRdb's version contains in-frame clones alone and is incomplete. Counted here are about 120,000 clones, 88% occurring once; the ten biggest clones make up about 3.3%. This clone was found a few times. No antigen is known for it. CDR3 length: 14 amino acids. Deletions cut 10 bases from V and 1 base from J, with 16 bases between. CDR1 is SGHDN and CDR2 is FVKESK in the germline V gene. Sequenced material: peripheral blood, taken 28 days after the second AZD1222 dose. This receptor was taken from an adult who received the AZD1222 COVID-19 vaccine. This chain links TRBV14 with TRBJ1-1; D is possibly TRBD1 (5 bases). The CDR3 nucleotides read TGTGCCACCCAACGGGGAGGGGCGAACACTGAAGCTTTCTTT. It codes for CATQRGGANTEAFF.